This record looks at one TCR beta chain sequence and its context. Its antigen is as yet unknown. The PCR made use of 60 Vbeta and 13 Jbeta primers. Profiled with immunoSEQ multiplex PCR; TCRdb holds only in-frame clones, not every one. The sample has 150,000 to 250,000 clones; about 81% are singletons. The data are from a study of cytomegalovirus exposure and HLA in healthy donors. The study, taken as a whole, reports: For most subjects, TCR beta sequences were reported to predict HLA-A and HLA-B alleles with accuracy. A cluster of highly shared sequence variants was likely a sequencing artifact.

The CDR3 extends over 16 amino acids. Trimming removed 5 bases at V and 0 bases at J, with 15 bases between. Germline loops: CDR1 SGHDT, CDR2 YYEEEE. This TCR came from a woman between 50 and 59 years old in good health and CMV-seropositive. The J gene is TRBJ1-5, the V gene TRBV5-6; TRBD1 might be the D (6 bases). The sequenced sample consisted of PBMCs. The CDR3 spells CASRGRGGYSNQPQHF. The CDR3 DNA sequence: TGTGCCAGCAGGGGAAGGGGGGGGTATAGCAATCAGCCCCAGCATTTT.